The clone carrying this T cell receptor beta chain was observed a few times. Clones were sequenced by immunoSEQ multiplex PCR, and TCRdb holds only the in-frame ones, with some missing. The table lists about 3,400 clones, about 21% of them singletons. These data belong to a study of sequential checkpoint blockade in melanoma. Study-wide context: After nivolumab or ipilimumab alone, about 22 patients had week-13 rebiopsies.

CDR1 and CDR2 from the germline V gene are MNHGY and SAAAGT. V lost 0 bases to trimming and J lost 1 base, with 1 base between them. The CDR3 length is 13 residues. Treatment meaning: randomized to nivolumab then ipilimumab (arm A) or the reverse (arm B). The genes are TRBV6-8 and TRBJ2-4, with D unresolved. The TCR sequence derives from a human donor with melanoma. The sample here was tumor tissue (inferred from file names), taken from a patient given nivolumab and ipilimumab in sequence. CDR3 nucleotide sequence: TGTGCCAGCAGTTACTCGGCCAAAAACATTCAGTACTTC. Residues: CASSYSAKNIQYF.